The next 19 T cell receptor beta chains were all read from a single sample in a study of cytomegalovirus exposure and HLA in healthy donors. The PCR employed 60 Vbeta primers together with 13 Jbeta primers. Assay used: immunoSEQ multiplex PCR; TCRdb lists only in-frame clones, some missing. The sample carries 150,000 to 200,000 clones, 60% to 80% recorded once. The sequenced material came from PBMCs. These receptors were taken from a woman in her thirties or forties in good health and CMV-seronegative.

The chain joins TRBV5-1 to TRBJ2-7; 7 nucleotides match TRBD1. The germline V gene has CDR1 SGHRS and CDR2 YFSETQ. This CDR3 comprises 14 residues. With 4 bases clipped from V and 2 bases from J, the junction kept 6 bases outside the gene matches. CDR3 protein: CASSGGQSAYEQYF. Written as DNA, the CDR3 is TGCGCCAGCAGCGGGGGACAGTCGGCCTACGAGCAGTACTTC.

The chain employs TRBV27 and TRBJ2-5, with a tentative D call TRBD2 (6 bases). Near its end, the DNA agrees better with TRBJ2-7, so the J call may be wrong. The V gene's germline CDR1 is MNHEY and CDR2 SMNVEV (reference sequence). The CDR3 spans 15 residues. The CDR3: CASSFSLGGSYEQYF. DNA for the CDR3: TGTGCCAGCAGTTTCAGTCTAGGAGGGTCCTACGAGCAGTACTTC.

This rearrangement joins TRBV6-5 to TRBJ2-7; 10 nucleotides align to TRBD2. V lost 6 bases to trimming and J lost 1 base; unmatched junction nucleotides: 3. This CDR3 has 14 amino acids. Germline V lookup: CDR1 MNHEY, CDR2 SVGAGI. As DNA, the CDR3 is TGTGCCAGCAGAACAGCGGGGGGGTCCTACGAGCAGTACTTC. It is translated as CASRTAGGSYEQYF.

The gene calls are TRBV28 and TRBJ1-5, with D perhaps matching TRBD1 (6 bases). This CDR3 spans 16 amino acids. Per the germline V gene, CDR1 is MDHEN and CDR2 is SYDVKM. The ends were cut back, 5 bases at V and 2 bases at J, with 16 bases in the middle. CDR3 bases: TGTGCCAGCAGTGACAATCAACAGGGTGGCAATCAGCCCCAGCATTTT. Its protein is CASSDNQQGGNQPQHF.

CDR3 bases: TGCGCCAGCAGCCAAGATTTGGGACAGGGGCCAGGGTACGAGCAGTACTTC. Translating gives CASSQDLGQGPGYEQYF. The chain is built from TRBV4-3 and TRBJ2-7; TRBD1 agrees at 10 bases. After removal of 0 bases from V and 4 bases from J, the junction contained 9 bases not matched to a gene. The CDR3 totals 17 residues. Germline V lookup: CDR1 LGHNA, CDR2 YSLEER.

The chain joins TRBV4-1 to TRBJ2-3; possibly TRBD2 for D (6 bases). The CDR3 length is 16 residues. V was trimmed by 0 bases and J by 0 bases, leaving 10 bases between them. Germline V gene data show CDR1 as MGHRA and CDR2 as YSYEKL. CDR3 sequence: CASSQEVSGSTDTQYF. CDR3 bases: TGCGCCAGCAGCCAAGAGGTTAGCGGTAGCACAGATACGCAGTATTTT.

This rearrangement joins TRBV5-1 to TRBJ1-5; 7 nucleotides align to TRBD1. The length of the CDR3 is 14 residues. The junction had 11 bases not matched to a gene; V was cut back by 5 bases and J by 9 bases. Looked up from germline, CDR1 is SGHRS and CDR2 is YFSETQ. CDR3 sequence reads: CASSTGQVGGPQHF. In nucleotides, the CDR3 is TGCGCCAGCAGTACAGGACAGGTGGGGGGGCCCCAGCATTTT.

The CDR3 loop is CASSLRAGISSYEQYF. CDR3 in DNA: TGTGCCAGCAGCCTAAGGGCAGGGATCAGTTCCTACGAGCAGTACTTC. The chain recombines TRBV7-6 with TRBJ2-7; D might be TRBD1 (5 bases). V lost 5 bases and J lost 1, with 18 bases in between. The CDR3 is 16 residues long. Germline CDR1 SGHVS, CDR2 FNYEAQ.

This chain uses TRBV18 with TRBJ1-2, with D hard to call. V was cut by 6 bases and J by 7 bases, with 12 bases left in between. CDR3 length: 12 amino acids. The germline V gene has CDR1 KGHSH and CDR2 LQKENI. CDR3 nucleotide sequence: TGTGCCAGCTCCCTTGATGAGGGTGGCTACACCTTC. Translation gives CASSLDEGGYTF.

V is TRBV15 and J is TRBJ1-2; D is unresolved. Germline CDR1 LNHNV, CDR2 YYDKDF (reference sequence). This CDR3 contains 14 residues. V dropped 0 bases and J dropped 4 bases, with 9 bases sitting between them. This chain's CDR3 is CATSREGKPYGYTF. As DNA, the CDR3 is TGTGCCACCAGCAGAGAGGGCAAGCCCTATGGCTACACCTTC.

The chain couples TRBV4-3 to TRBJ2-7, with 8 bases identical to TRBD1. The CDR3 spans 15 residues. V shed 0 bases, J shed 2 bases, and the junction held 3 bases outside the gene matches. Germline lookup yields CDR1 LGHNA and CDR2 YSLEER. The CDR3 DNA sequence: TGCGCCAGCAGCCAAGAACAGGGGGAGACCTACGAGCAGTACTTC. It specifies CASSQEQGETYEQYF.

The chain links TRBV28 to TRBJ2-2; weak D call: TRBD1 (5 bases). The germline gives CDR1 MDHEN, CDR2 SYDVKM. Trimming removed 6 bases from V and 0 bases from J, with 14 bases in between. The CDR3 covers 16 residues. CDR3 DNA sequence: TGTGCCAGCAGGAAGTACAGGTTAGCGAACACCGGGGAGCTGTTTTTT. Its protein is CASRKYRLANTGELFF.

The J gene is TRBJ1-4, the V gene TRBV7-2, with TRBD1 as a possible D gene (6 bases). The CDR3 contains 15 residues. V shed 1 base and J shed 5 bases, with 11 bases lying between them. Germline CDR1 and CDR2: SGHTA and FQGNSA. The CDR3 DNA reads TGTGCCAGCAGCTTAGTAGGGGGACCGAATGAAAAACTGTTTTTT. Translating it yields CASSLVGGPNEKLFF. The full variable domain, in which reference TRBV7-2 and TRBJ1-4 provide the parts outside the CDR3, is GAGVSQSPSNKVTEKGKDVELRCDPISGHTALYWYRQSLGQGLEFLIYFQGNSAPDKSGLPSDRFSAERTGGSVSTLTIQRTQQEDSAVYLCASSLVGGPNEKLFFGSGTQLSVL.

This clone was recorded once. The chain combines TRBV14 with TRBJ2-7; tentatively, D is TRBD1 (6 bases). Trimming took 5 bases from V and 2 from J, leaving 19 bases between them. The CDR3 contains 16 residues. Germline CDR1 and CDR2: SGHDN and FVKESK. CDR3 residues: CASSARVTGQTYEQYF. CDR3 DNA sequence: TGTGCCAGCAGCGCAAGAGTAACAGGGCAGACCTACGAGCAGTACTTC.

The chain links TRBV11-3 to TRBJ2-3; TRBD2 matches at 9 bases. CDR1 SGHNT and CDR2 YENEEA come from the germline V gene. With V trimmed by 1 base and J by 1 base, 6 bases remained unmatched. This CDR3 has 17 residues. The CDR3 spells CASSLGIAGARTDTQYF. The CDR3, as DNA: TGTGCCAGCAGCTTAGGGATAGCGGGGGCCCGCACAGATACGCAGTATTTT.

The rearrangement links TRBV5-4 to TRBJ2-3; 14 nucleotides match TRBD2. After removal of 4 bases from V and 2 bases from J, the junction contained 6 bases not matched to a gene. The germline V gene encodes CDR1 SGHNT and CDR2 YYREEE (reference sequence). CDR3 size: 17 residues. CDR3 protein: CASSPGLAGGLTDTQYF. CDR3 DNA sequence: TGTGCCAGCAGCCCCGGACTAGCGGGGGGCCTCACAGATACGCAGTATTTT.

The genes are TRBV5-1 and TRBJ1-4, with TRBD1 matching over 7 bases. V was pared by 4 bases and J by 8 bases, with 11 bases of the junction left unmatched. The germline V gene has CDR1 SGHRS and CDR2 YFSETQ. There are 15 residues in the CDR3. The CDR3, as DNA: TGCGCCAGCAGCCCCTGGACAGGAGAAGGAGAAAAACTGTTTTTT. Protein sequence: CASSPWTGEGEKLFF.

This sequence joins TRBV29-1 and TRBJ1-2; 7 bases match TRBD1. The germline V gene encodes CDR1 SQVTM and CDR2 ANQGSEA. J gave up 6 bases and V 6 bases, and 13 bases lay outside the gene matches. The CDR3 is 14 amino acids. CDR3 DNA sequence: TGCAGCGTGGAACCGGGACAGCCGGTGGATGGCTACACCTTC. Translation: CSVEPGQPVDGYTF.

The V gene is TRBV25-1, the J gene TRBJ2-5, with 7 bases fitting TRBD2. Germline loops: CDR1 MGHDK, CDR2 SYGVNS. The CDR3 consists of 14 residues. V shed 6 bases and J 5 bases; nucleotides not matched to a gene: 9. CDR3 region: CASRTSEGLETQYF. The CDR3 DNA sequence: TGTGCCAGCAGAACTAGCGAGGGGTTGGAGACCCAGTACTTC.